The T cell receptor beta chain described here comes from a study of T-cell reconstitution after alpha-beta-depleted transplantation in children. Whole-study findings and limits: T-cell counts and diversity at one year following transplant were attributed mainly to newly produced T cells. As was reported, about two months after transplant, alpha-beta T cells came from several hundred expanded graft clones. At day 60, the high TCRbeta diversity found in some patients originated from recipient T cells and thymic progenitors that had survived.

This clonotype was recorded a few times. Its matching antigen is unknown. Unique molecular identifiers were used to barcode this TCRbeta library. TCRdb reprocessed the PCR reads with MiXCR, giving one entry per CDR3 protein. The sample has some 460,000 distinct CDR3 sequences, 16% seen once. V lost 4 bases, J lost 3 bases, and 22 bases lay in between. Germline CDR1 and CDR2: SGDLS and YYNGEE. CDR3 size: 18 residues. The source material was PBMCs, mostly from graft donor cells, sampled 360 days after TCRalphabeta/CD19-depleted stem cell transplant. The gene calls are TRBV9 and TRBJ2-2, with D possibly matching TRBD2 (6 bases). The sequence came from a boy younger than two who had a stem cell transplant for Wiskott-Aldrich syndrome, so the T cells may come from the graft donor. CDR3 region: CASSQGLGYSTYTGELFF. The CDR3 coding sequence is TGTGCCAGCAGCCAGGGACTTGGCTATAGCACCTACACCGGGGAGCTGTTTTTT.